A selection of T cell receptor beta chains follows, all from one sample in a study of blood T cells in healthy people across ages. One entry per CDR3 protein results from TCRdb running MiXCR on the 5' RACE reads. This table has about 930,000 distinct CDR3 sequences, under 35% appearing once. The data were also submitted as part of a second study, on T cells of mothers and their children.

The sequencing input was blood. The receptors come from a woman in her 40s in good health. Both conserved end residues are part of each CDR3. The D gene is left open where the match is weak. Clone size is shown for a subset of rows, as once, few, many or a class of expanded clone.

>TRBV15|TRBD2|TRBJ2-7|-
CATSRRGGTYEQYF
TGTGCCACCAGCAGGCGGGGGGGTACGTACGAGCAGTACTTC
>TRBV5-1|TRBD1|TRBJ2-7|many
CASSWDGRGRFDEQYF
TGCGCCAGCAGCTGGGATGGCAGGGGGCGGTTCGACGAGCAGTACTTC
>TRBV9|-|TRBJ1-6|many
CASSLGRSSYNSPLHF
TGTGCCAGCAGCCTCGGACGGAGCTCCTATAATTCACCCCTCCACTTT
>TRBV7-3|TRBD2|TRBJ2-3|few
CASSTGTSGMSTDTQYF
TGTGCCAGCAGCACCGGGACTAGCGGGATGAGCACAGATACGCAGTATTTT
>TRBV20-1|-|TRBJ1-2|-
CSASTGGGVPYGYTF
TGCAGTGCTAGTACCGGGGGGGGAGTACCCTATGGCTACACCTTC
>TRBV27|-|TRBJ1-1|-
CASSPTTVMNTEAFF
TGTGCCAGCAGTCCCACAACAGTCATGAACACTGAAGCTTTCTTT
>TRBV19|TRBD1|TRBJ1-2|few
CASSIGSTGVNYGYTF
TGTGCCAGTAGTATAGGAAGTACAGGGGTGAACTATGGCTACACCTTC
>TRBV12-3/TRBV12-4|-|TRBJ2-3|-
CASSWGSPLSTDTQYF
TGTGCCAGCTCCTGGGGCTCTCCCCTAAGCACAGATACGCAGTATTTT
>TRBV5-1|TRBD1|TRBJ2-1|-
CASSLANRGLLDEQFF
TGCGCCAGCAGCTTGGCGAACAGGGGGCTTCTCGATGAGCAGTTCTTC
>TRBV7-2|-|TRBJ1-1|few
CARDYADPMGTEAFF
TGTGCCAGGGACTATGCCGACCCAATGGGGACTGAAGCTTTCTTT
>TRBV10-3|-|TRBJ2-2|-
CATRPEGTHGELFF
TGTGCCACCCGGCCGGAGGGGACCCACGGGGAGCTCTTTTTT
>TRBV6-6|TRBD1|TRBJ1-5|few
CASSYSPPGQSGPQHF
TGTGCCAGCAGTTACTCTCCCCCGGGACAGTCCGGTCCCCAGCATTTT
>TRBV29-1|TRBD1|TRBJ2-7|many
CSVVRTGAHEQYF
TGCAGCGTTGTTAGGACAGGGGCCCACGAGCAGTACTTC
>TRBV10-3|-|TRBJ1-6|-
CAISQRGRIGSPLHF
TGTGCCATCAGCCAACGGGGGCGAATAGGATCACCCCTCCACTTT
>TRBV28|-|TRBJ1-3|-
CASSLTLSKNTIYF
TGTGCCAGCAGTTTAACACTCTCCAAAAACACCATATATTTT
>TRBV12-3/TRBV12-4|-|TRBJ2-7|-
CASSFVIYEQYF
TGTGCCAGCAGTTTTGTGATCTACGAGCAGTACTTC